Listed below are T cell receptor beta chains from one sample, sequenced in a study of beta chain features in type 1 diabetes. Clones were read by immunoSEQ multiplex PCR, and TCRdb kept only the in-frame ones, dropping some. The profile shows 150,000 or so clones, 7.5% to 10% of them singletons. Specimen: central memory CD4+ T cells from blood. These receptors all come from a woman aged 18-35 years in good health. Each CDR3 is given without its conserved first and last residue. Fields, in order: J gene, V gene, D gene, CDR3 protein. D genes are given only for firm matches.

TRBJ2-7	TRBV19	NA	ASSVLGATQQY
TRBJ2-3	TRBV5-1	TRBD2	ASSLGLAADTQY
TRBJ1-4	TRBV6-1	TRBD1	ASSHHRGTNEKLF
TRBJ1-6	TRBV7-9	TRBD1	ASTPGQGYSPLH
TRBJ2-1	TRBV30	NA	AWSVWATYNEQF
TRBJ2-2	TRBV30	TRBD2	GLAEANTGELF
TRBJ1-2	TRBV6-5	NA	ASSEGGVYGYT
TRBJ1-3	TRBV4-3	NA	ASSQERGNTIY
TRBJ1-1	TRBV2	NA	ASSPQGKNTEAF
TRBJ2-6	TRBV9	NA	ASSGAHSGANVLT
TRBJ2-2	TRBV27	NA	ASSFEFRGELF
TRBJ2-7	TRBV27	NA	ASSRVRGYEQY
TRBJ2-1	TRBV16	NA	ASSHLGGKNEQF
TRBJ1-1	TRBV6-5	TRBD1	ASSRHRGNTEAF
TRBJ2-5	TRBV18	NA	ASRRVPQETQY
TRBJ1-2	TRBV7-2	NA	ASSSRQVPHGYT
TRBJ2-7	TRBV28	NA	ASYGAQRGLFYEQY
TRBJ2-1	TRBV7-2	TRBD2	ASSLPNSGSNEQF
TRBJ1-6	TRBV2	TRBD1	ASSDHRDRGDPLH
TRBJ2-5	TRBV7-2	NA	ASSWKRWETQY
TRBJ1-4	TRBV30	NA	AWRKLNGGVSTNEKLF
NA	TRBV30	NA	AWSAGGASIYEQY
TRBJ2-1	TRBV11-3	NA	ASSLDRGHHNEQF
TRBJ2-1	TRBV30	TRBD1	AWSVRTGMVQF
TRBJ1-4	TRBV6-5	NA	ASSRQGREKLF
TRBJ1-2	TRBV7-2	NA	ASSYSTGNYGYT
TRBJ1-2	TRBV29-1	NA	SVERDTYGYT
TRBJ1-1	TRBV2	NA	ASSQNTEAF
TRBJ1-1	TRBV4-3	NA	ASSQHGGEAF
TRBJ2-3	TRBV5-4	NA	ASGGKSTDTQY
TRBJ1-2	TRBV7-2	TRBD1	ASNLDRVIRDYGYT
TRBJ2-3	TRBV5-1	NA	ASSQTSTDTQY
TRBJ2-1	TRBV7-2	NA	ASSPGLGSSYNEQF
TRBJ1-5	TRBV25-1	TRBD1	ASSAGQWNQPQH
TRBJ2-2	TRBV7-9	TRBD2	ASSSLAGLNTGELF
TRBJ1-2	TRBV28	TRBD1	ASSSTGWGYT
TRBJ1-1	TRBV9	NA	ASSVTGVGTEAF
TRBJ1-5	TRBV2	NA	ASSETGQPQH
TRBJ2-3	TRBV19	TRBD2	ASKRAGGPTDTQY
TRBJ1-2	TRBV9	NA	ASSVPYRSGAEGYT
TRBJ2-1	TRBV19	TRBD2	ASSITGGLGEQF
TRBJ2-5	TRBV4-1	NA	ASSQEFGLAGKETQY
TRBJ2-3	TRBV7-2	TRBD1	ASSLGQGISDTQY
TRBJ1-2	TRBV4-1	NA	ASSQDGGFYGYT
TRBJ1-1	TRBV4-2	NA	ASSQAGGDSAEAF
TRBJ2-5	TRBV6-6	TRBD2	ASRPLAGQETQY
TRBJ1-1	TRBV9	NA	ASSLGGRGGNTEAF
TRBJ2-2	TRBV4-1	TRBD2	ASSLAGNTGELF
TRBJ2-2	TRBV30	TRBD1	AWSVQEGQDTGELF
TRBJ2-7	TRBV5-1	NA	ASSWAVVGGYEQY
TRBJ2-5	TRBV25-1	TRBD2	ASSELAGAETQY
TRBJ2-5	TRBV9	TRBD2	ASSQGLAGQETQY
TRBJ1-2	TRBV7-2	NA	ASSLAIEASYGYT
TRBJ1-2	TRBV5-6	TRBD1	ASSSTLDRVYGYT
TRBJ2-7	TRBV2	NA	ASSSRIRYEQY
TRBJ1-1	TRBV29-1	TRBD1	SVRGTGALNTEAF
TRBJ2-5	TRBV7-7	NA	ASSPGDYQETQY